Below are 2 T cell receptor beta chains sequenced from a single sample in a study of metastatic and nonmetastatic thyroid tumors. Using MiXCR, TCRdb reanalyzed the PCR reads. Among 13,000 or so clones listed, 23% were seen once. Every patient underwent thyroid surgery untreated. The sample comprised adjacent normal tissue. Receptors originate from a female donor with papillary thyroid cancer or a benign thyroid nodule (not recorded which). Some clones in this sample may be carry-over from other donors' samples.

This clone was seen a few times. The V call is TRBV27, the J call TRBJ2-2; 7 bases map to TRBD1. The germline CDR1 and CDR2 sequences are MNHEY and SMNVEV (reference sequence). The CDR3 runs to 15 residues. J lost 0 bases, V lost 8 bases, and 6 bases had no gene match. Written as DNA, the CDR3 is TGTGCCAGCGGTCCGGGACAGCCGAACACCGGGGAGCTGTTTTTT. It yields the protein CASGPGQPNTGELFF.

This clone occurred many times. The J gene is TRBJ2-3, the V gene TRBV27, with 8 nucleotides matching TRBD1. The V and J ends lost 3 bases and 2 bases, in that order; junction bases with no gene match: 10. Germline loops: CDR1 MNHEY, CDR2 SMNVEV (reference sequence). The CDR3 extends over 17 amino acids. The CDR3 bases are TGTGCCAGCAGTTTTACCCGGACAGGGAAATTCACAGATACGCAGTATTTT. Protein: CASSFTRTGKFTDTQYF.